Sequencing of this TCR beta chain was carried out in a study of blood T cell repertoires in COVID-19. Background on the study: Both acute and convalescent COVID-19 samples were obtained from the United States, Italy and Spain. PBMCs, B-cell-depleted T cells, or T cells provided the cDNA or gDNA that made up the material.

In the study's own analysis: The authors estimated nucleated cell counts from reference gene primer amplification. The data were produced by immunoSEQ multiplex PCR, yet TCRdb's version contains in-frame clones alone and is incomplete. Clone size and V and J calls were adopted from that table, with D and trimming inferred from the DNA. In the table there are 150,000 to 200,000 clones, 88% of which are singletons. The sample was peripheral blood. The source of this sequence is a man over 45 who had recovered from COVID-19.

The CDR3 region has the DNA TGTGCCAGCAGTTACGTGGCAGGGAGCAATCAGCCCCAGCATTTT. Amino acid sequence: CASSYVAGSNQPQHF. This sequence joins TRBV6-2 or TRBV6-3 and TRBJ1-5; perhaps TRBD1 as D (5 bases). Germline-derived CDR1 and CDR2 are MNHEY and SVGEGT. Deletions cut 2 bases from V and 1 base from J, with 9 bases between. The CDR3 has 15 residues.